One sample yielded the 11 T cell receptor beta chains listed below, sequenced in a study of PD-L1 blockade in urothelial cancer. Method: immunoSEQ multiplex PCR; TCRdb's copy keeps in-frame clones and lacks some. This table holds about 45,000 clones, around 80% found once. Time point meaning: peripheral blood 6 weeks after treatment start. Sequencing used PBMCs, obtained around atezolizumab (anti-PD-L1) treatment. These receptors all stem from a man aged 55-75 years with urothelial cancer.

The CDR3 bases are TGTGCCAGCAGCCCGTCGACTAGCGGGAGAACAGATACGCAGTATTTT. Translating gives CASSPSTSGRTDTQYF. This chain connects TRBV7-8 to TRBJ2-3; TRBD2 aligns across 12 bases. The CDR3 is made up of 16 amino acids. In germline, CDR1 is SGHVS, CDR2 FQNEAQ. With V trimmed by 5 bases and J by 3 bases, 6 bases remained unmatched.

This chain connects TRBV5-1 to TRBJ2-5, with 11 bases that match TRBD2. The CDR3 consists of 15 residues. V lost 0 bases to trimming and J lost 4 bases; unmatched junction nucleotides: 2. Germline CDR1 is SGHRS and CDR2 is YFSETQ. The CDR3 spells CASSLVLAGGETQYF. CDR3 in DNA: TGCGCCAGCAGCTTGGTCCTAGCGGGGGGAGAGACCCAGTACTTC.

This chain links TRBV28 with TRBJ2-1; 12 positions match TRBD1. Trimming cost V 7 bases and J 8 bases; bases outside gene matches: 9. Germline CDR1 and CDR2: MDHEN and SYDVKM. This CDR3 contains 15 residues. The CDR3 sequence is CASKGGTGGPHEQFF. CDR3 nucleotide sequence: TGTGCCAGCAAAGGGGGGACAGGGGGCCCGCATGAGCAGTTCTTC.

The chain carries TRBV7-9 and TRBJ2-7; D gene ambiguous. CDR3 length: 12 residues. The V end was cut by 2 bases, the J end by 3 bases, with 5 bases between. Germline assignment: CDR1 SEHNR and CDR2 FQNEAQ (reference sequence). Here the CDR3 DNA reads TGTGCCAGCAGCTTATACAGCTACGAGCAGTACTTC. Translated, it gives CASSLYSYEQYF. Based on the CDR3 plus reference TRBV7-9 and TRBJ2-7, the full variable domain is DTGVSQNPRHKITKRGQNVTFRCDPISEHNRLYWYRQTLGQGPEFLTYFQNEAQLEKSRLLSDRFSAERPKGSFSTLEIQRTEQGDSAMYLCASSLYSYEQYFGPGTRLTVT.

The rearrangement uses TRBV29-1 and TRBJ2-1, with a tentative D call TRBD1 (7 bases). The CDR3 totals 11 residues. The V end was cut by 0 bases, the J end by 12 bases, with 9 bases between. Germline CDR1 SQVTM, CDR2 ANQGSEA. The CDR3 DNA reads TGCAGCGTTGAAGATCAGGGGGGGCAGTTCTTC. Translated, it gives CSVEDQGGQFF.

The chain employs TRBV10-3 and TRBJ1-1; 9 positions match TRBD1. The V segment lost 6 bases and the J segment 11 bases; nucleotides outside the gene matches: 10. CDR3 length equals 13 residues. Germline-derived CDR1 and CDR2 are ENHRY and SYGVKD. CDR3 DNA sequence: TGTGCCATCAGGGAAACTCGGACAGGGGAGGCTTTCTTT. As protein: CAIRETRTGEAFF.

This clone has a handful of counts. Here the CDR3 reads CASSFRGLYGYTF. In DNA, the CDR3 is TGTGCCAGCAGTTTTAGGGGCCTCTATGGCTACACCTTC. The chain uses TRBV27 and TRBJ1-2; D perhaps matches TRBD1 (5 bases). Germline V gene data show CDR1 as MNHEY and CDR2 as SMNVEV (reference sequence). The CDR3 consists of 13 residues. Deletions cut 3 bases from V and 4 bases from J, with 9 bases between.

The genes are TRBV7-6 and TRBJ2-6; the D gene is possibly TRBD2 (5 bases). The CDR3 has 16 residues. With 5 bases removed from V and 3 bases from J, the gap between germline ends came to 14 bases. Germline V gene lookup returns CDR1 SGHVS and CDR2 FNYEAQ. The CDR3 spells CASSPGGRIGANVLTF. Written as DNA, the CDR3 is TGTGCCAGCAGCCCCGGAGGCCGTATTGGGGCCAACGTCCTGACTTTC.

The chain couples TRBV6-4 to TRBJ1-2; 8 bases agree with TRBD1. CDR3 length: 15 amino acids. The V gene end was trimmed by 7 bases and the J gene end by 2 bases; junction bases not matched to a gene: 9. Looked up from germline, CDR1 is MRHNA and CDR2 is SNTAGT. CDR3 bases: TGTGCCAGCACCTCCGAGGCAGGGGGCAACTATGGCTACACCTTC. As protein: CASTSEAGGNYGYTF.

This clone was found a few times. The chain links TRBV5-5 to TRBJ2-7, with 10 bases matching TRBD1. From germline, CDR1 is SGHKS and CDR2 YYEKEE (reference sequence). This CDR3 comprises 16 residues. J was trimmed by 3 bases and V by 4 bases; bases with no gene match: 10. The CDR3 sequence: CASSPPTRDRGYEQYF. The CDR3 DNA reads as TGTGCCAGCAGCCCCCCAACCCGGGACAGGGGCTACGAGCAGTACTTC.

The chain combines TRBV7-2 with TRBJ2-2; 9 bases are shared with TRBD2. The CDR3 is 16 residues long. The germline CDR1 and CDR2 sequences are SGHTA and FQGNSA. The V and J ends lost 1 base and 8 bases, in that order; junction bases with no gene match: 8. CDR3 DNA sequence: TGTGCCAGCAGCTTAGTACGGCTAGCGGGAATAGGGGAGCTGTTTTTT. It specifies CASSLVRLAGIGELFF.